This entry lists 22 T cell receptor beta chains sequenced from one sample in a study of shared T cell receptors in the human thymus. Assay: immunoSEQ multiplex PCR; the TCRdb copy retains only in-frame clones and omits some. The data hold some 400,000 clones, with over 90% observed a single time. Sequenced sample: thymocytes. The receptors were sampled from a human donor.

This clone was counted once. The chain couples TRBV5-4 to TRBJ1-1; 7 nucleotides line up with TRBD1. Germline trimming cut 4 bases from V and 5 bases from J; bases unmatched to any gene: 5. CDR3 length equals 13 residues. CDR1 is SGHNT and CDR2 is YYREEE in the germline V gene (reference sequence). CDR3 in amino acids: CASSVTGKTEAFF. As DNA, the CDR3 is TGTGCCAGCAGCGTGACAGGGAAAACTGAAGCTTTCTTT.

The genes are TRBV25-1 and TRBJ1-2, with D perhaps matching TRBD1 (5 bases). With 2 bases removed from V and 4 bases from J, the gap between germline ends came to 11 bases. Germline CDR1 reads MGHDK; CDR2 reads SYGVNS. This CDR3 has 14 residues. CDR3 in DNA: TGTGCCAGCAGTGAACGGGGCAGCCCCTATGGCTACACCTTC. Translated: CASSERGSPYGYTF.

The rearrangement links TRBV2 to TRBJ2-7; no clear D. Germline V gene lookup returns CDR1 SNHLY and CDR2 FYNNEI. Trimming removed 2 bases from V and 1 base from J, with 12 bases in between. This CDR3 is 15 amino acids long. The CDR3 is CASSERELRSYEQYF. CDR3 in DNA: TGTGCCAGCAGTGAACGCGAGTTGAGATCCTACGAGCAGTACTTC.

This rearrangement joins TRBV2 to TRBJ2-7; no reliable D call. Germline CDR1 and CDR2: SNHLY and FYNNEI. V gave up 6 bases and J gave up 6 bases, with 21 bases separating them. CDR3 length: 15 residues. The CDR3 DNA reads as TGTGCCAGCAGGTCGAGAGATGCTCCCCAGTGCGAGCAGTACTTC. Protein product: CASRSRDAPQCEQYF.

V and J are TRBV28 and TRBJ1-2; D remains unclear. The CDR3 has 17 residues. Trimming took off 1 base at V and 1 base at J, with 16 bases between the two ends. In germline, CDR1 is MDHEN, CDR2 SYDVKM. The CDR3 loop is CASSLSQWAPINYGYTF. The CDR3 DNA follows: TGTGCCAGCAGTTTATCTCAGTGGGCCCCTATTAACTATGGCTACACCTTC.

This rearrangement joins TRBV9 to TRBJ2-1; 8 positions agree with TRBD2. Germline V gene lookup returns CDR1 SGDLS and CDR2 YYNGEE. Germline trimming cut 3 bases from V and 1 base from J; bases unmatched to any gene: 6. CDR3 length: 16 residues. CDR3 sequence: CASSAPGGRSYNEQFF. CDR3 DNA: TGTGCCAGCAGCGCCCCTGGCGGGAGGTCCTACAATGAGCAGTTCTTC.

This chain uses TRBV28 with TRBJ1-5, with TRBD1 matching over 7 bases. Germline V lookup: CDR1 MDHEN, CDR2 SYDVKM. There are 14 residues in the CDR3. V trimming: 6 bases; J trimming: 6 bases; junction bases outside the gene matches: 8. The CDR3 bases are TGTGCCAGCAGCCCAAACAGGGGAGGTCAGCCCCAGCATTTT. The encoded protein is CASSPNRGGQPQHF. Full variable domain (outside the CDR3, taken from reference TRBV28 and TRBJ1-5): DVKVTQSSRYLVKRTGEKVFLECVQDMDHENMFWYRQDPGLGLRLIYFSYDVKMKEKGDIPEGYSVSREKKERFSLILESASTNQTSMYLCASSPNRGGQPQHFGDGTRLSIL.

The V and J genes are TRBV14 and TRBJ2-7; no reliable D call. CDR1 is SGHDN and CDR2 is FVKESK in the germline V gene. The CDR3 consists of 12 residues. V lost 4 bases to trimming and J lost 3 bases, with 7 bases between them. The CDR3: CASSRFRYEQYF. The CDR3 DNA sequence: TGTGCCAGCAGCCGTTTTCGCTACGAGCAGTACTTC.

V is TRBV25-1 and J is TRBJ2-2; possibly TRBD2 for D (5 bases). CDR1 and CDR2 (germline): MGHDK, SYGVNS. Trimming took 5 bases from V and 3 from J, leaving 16 bases between them. The CDR3 is 16 residues long. Here the CDR3 reads CASSPTRGFDTGELFF. The CDR3 DNA follows: TGTGCCAGCAGTCCCACGAGAGGGTTCGACACCGGGGAGCTGTTTTTT. The whole variable domain, filled in from reference TRBV25-1 and TRBJ2-2, reads EADIYQTPRYLVIGTGKKITLECSQTMGHDKMYWYQQDPGMELHLIHYSYGVNSTEKGDLSSESTVSRIRTEHFPLTLESARPSHTSQYLCASSPTRGFDTGELFFGEGSRLTVL.

This rearrangement joins TRBV28 to TRBJ2-1, with 8 bases fitting TRBD1. Germline CDR1 reads MDHEN; CDR2 reads SYDVKM. V lost 3 bases to trimming and J lost 9 bases; unmatched junction nucleotides: 10. The CDR3 runs to 15 residues. The CDR3 coding sequence is TGTGCCAGCAGTTTTTCCGGACAGGGAAGGAGTGAGCAGTTCTTC. Its protein is CASSFSGQGRSEQFF.

The chain is built from TRBV21-1 and TRBJ2-2. TRBV21-1 is deemed a pseudogene. The CDR3 consists of 13 residues. The DNA for the CDR3 is TGTGCCAGCAGTGAAGGGTATCCCGGGGAGCTGTTTTTT. Its protein product is CASSEGYPGELFF.

The rearrangement links TRBV14 to TRBJ2-2, with a tentative D call TRBD1 (6 bases). Germline V gives CDR1 SGHDN, CDR2 FVKESK. V lost 4 bases to trimming and J lost 1 base, with 16 bases between them. The CDR3 is 17 residues long. CDR3: CASSPRTVRGNTGELFF. The CDR3 DNA reads as TGTGCCAGCAGCCCCCGGACAGTTCGTGGGAACACCGGGGAGCTGTTTTTT. The whole variable domain, filled in from reference TRBV14 and TRBJ2-2, reads EAGVTQFPSHSVIEKGQTVTLRCDPISGHDNLYWYRRVMGKEIKFLLHFVKESKQDESGMPNNRFLAERTGGTYSTLKVQPAELEDSGVYFCASSPRTVRGNTGELFFGEGSRLTVL.

The J gene is TRBJ2-7, the V gene TRBV5-1; 9 bases agree with TRBD2. The CDR3 runs to 15 residues. The germline CDR1 and CDR2 sequences are SGHRS and YFSETQ. Trimming at V came to 7 bases and at J to 6 bases, leaving 14 bases not matched to a gene. The CDR3 sequence: CASWRGSGRWGEQYF. The CDR3 DNA reads TGCGCCAGCTGGAGGGGTAGCGGGAGATGGGGCGAGCAGTACTTC.

The CDR3 loop is CASSPPGQNYHEQFF. In nucleotides, the CDR3 is TGTGCCAGCAGCCCCCCGGGACAGAATTATCATGAGCAGTTCTTC. The V gene is TRBV11-2, the J gene TRBJ2-1; 7 nucleotides line up with TRBD1. The CDR3 consists of 15 residues. Germline V gene sequence: CDR1 SGHAT, CDR2 FQNNGV. Trimming removed 5 bases from V and 8 bases from J; junction bases left unmatched: 12.

This clone was found once. The genes are TRBV6-1 and TRBJ2-1; TRBD2 matches at 8 bases. J lost 2 bases, V lost 2 bases, and 8 bases had no gene match. Germline V CDR1 and CDR2: MNHNS, SASEGT. The CDR3 covers 17 residues. Here the CDR3 reads CASSELTGTSTYNEQFF. As DNA, the CDR3 is TGTGCCAGCAGTGAATTAACCGGGACTAGTACCTACAATGAGCAGTTCTTC.

The V call is TRBV7-6, the J call TRBJ2-7; D might be TRBD1 (5 bases). Trimming stripped 5 bases from V and 0 bases from J, with 14 bases between. The CDR3 extends over 15 amino acids. CDR1 is SGHVS and CDR2 is FNYEAQ in the germline V gene. The CDR3 protein is CASSASQGSSYEQYF. CDR3 sequence (DNA): TGTGCCAGCAGCGCATCTCAGGGTTCCTCCTACGAGCAGTACTTC.

J is TRBJ2-2 and V is TRBV27; 8 bases are a match to TRBD2. The CDR3 contains 17 residues. Germline CDR1 and CDR2: MNHEY and SMNVEV (reference sequence). The V and J ends lost 5 bases and 6 bases, in that order; junction bases with no gene match: 14. Written as DNA, the CDR3 is TGTGCCAGCAGTCCCCTTGAAAGCGGGAGACCCCCCGGGGAGCTGTTTTTT. Amino acids: CASSPLESGRPPGELFF.

J is TRBJ1-5 and V is TRBV7-3; 11 bases agree with TRBD1. The V gene's germline CDR1 is SGHTA and CDR2 FQGTGA. This CDR3 is 18 amino acids long. The junction had 10 bases not matched to a gene; V was cut back by 5 bases and J by 1 base. The CDR3 bases are TGTGCCAGCAGCCTGACCGGACAGGGGGCTAAAAGCAATCAGCCCCAGCATTTT. Translation: CASSLTGQGAKSNQPQHF. Supplemented by reference TRBV7-3 and TRBJ1-5, the full variable domain reads GAGVSQTPSNKVTEKGKYVELRCDPISGHTALYWYRQSLGQGPEFLIYFQGTGAADDSGLPNDRFFAVRPEGSVSTLKIQRTERGDSAVYLCASSLTGQGAKSNQPQHFGDGTRLSIL.

This clone was seen only a few times. J is TRBJ1-1 and V is TRBV21-1; TRBD1 was called by the table and not checked on the DNA. TRBV21-1 is tagged as a pseudogene. The CDR3 extends over 15 amino acids. The CDR3 reads CASSTRTGMNTEAFF. The CDR3 DNA reads TGTGCCAGCAGCACGAGGACAGGCATGAACACTGAAGCTTTCTTT.

The chain has TRBV7-7 and TRBJ2-5; 9 bases fit TRBD1. The germline gives CDR1 SSHAT, CDR2 FNYEAQ (reference sequence). This CDR3 is 16 amino acids long. Losses at the gene ends were 5 bases for V and 6 bases for J; bases not matched to a gene: 13. The CDR3 region has the DNA TGTGCCAGCAGCCCAGGACAGGGGATGTCATTAAAGACCCAGTACTTC. Amino acids: CASSPGQGMSLKTQYF.

The V call is TRBV6-1, the J call TRBJ2-7; D uncertain. The CDR3 contains 12 residues. V was trimmed by 6 bases and J by 1 base, leaving 7 bases between them. Germline-derived CDR1 and CDR2 are MNHNS and SASEGT. CDR3 in amino acids: CASRLQSYEQYF. CDR3 in DNA: TGTGCCAGCAGATTACAATCCTACGAGCAGTACTTC.

The V and J genes are TRBV19 and TRBJ1-2; D ambiguous. V was pared by 6 bases and J by 6 bases, with 26 bases between. Germline V gene data show CDR1 as LNHDA and CDR2 as SQIVND (reference sequence). CDR3 length: 17 residues. CDR3 in amino acids: CASSPETFGVRENGYTF. The CDR3 region has the DNA TGTGCCAGTAGCCCCGAAACTTTCGGGGTTAGGGAGAATGGCTACACCTTC.